The 5 T cell receptor beta chains given below trace back to one sample, sequenced in a study of T cell responses to AZD1222 COVID-19 vaccine. Clones were sequenced by immunoSEQ multiplex PCR, and TCRdb holds only the in-frame ones, with some missing. This table has 120,000 or so clones, 75% to 95% appearing once. Sequences were derived from peripheral blood, sampled on day 0 of AZD1222 vaccination. These receptors were taken from an adult in good health.

The chain uses TRBV9 and TRBJ1-1; D is unclear. Trimming pared 0 bases from V and 0 bases from J, leaving 12 bases between. From germline, CDR1 is SGDLS and CDR2 YYNGEE. The CDR3 totals 16 residues. The CDR3 loop is CASSVGTDLLNTEAFF. The CDR3 coding sequence is TGTGCCAGCAGCGTAGGAACAGACCTCCTGAACACTGAAGCTTTCTTT.

This chain links TRBV19 with TRBJ2-2; 7 bases are shared with TRBD1. The CDR3 has 15 residues. Losses at the gene ends were 7 bases for V and 5 bases for J; bases not matched to a gene: 10. The germline V gene has CDR1 LNHDA and CDR2 SQIVND (reference sequence). CDR3 amino acids: CASNPRQGQTGELFF. The CDR3 bases are TGTGCCAGTAATCCCCGACAGGGACAGACCGGGGAGCTGTTTTTT.

V and J are TRBV6-1 and TRBJ2-7; weak D call: TRBD2 (6 bases). The CDR3 length is 14 residues. V shed 1 base and J shed 3 bases, with 10 bases lying between them. Germline V lookup: CDR1 MNHNS, CDR2 SASEGT. This CDR3 is CASSEGWGVYEQYF. CDR3 in DNA: TGTGCCAGCAGTGAAGGTTGGGGGGTCTACGAGCAGTACTTC.

This clone was seen just once. The chain couples TRBV7-2 to TRBJ1-2, with D unresolved. The V gene lost 1 base and the J gene lost 3 bases, with 6 bases spanning the gap. The CDR3 is 13 amino acids. CDR1 is SGHTA, CDR2 FQGNSA, per germline. The CDR3 sequence: CASSLGGDYGYTF. The DNA for the CDR3 is TGTGCCAGCAGCTTAGGCGGGGACTATGGCTACACCTTC.

This chain joins TRBV7-9 and TRBJ2-5; D gene unclear. CDR1 SEHNR and CDR2 FQNEAQ come from the germline V gene (reference sequence). The CDR3 is 14 residues long. V was cut by 6 bases and J by 1 base, with 12 bases left in between. The DNA for the CDR3 is TGTGCCAGCAGTAGAATACCGGGCCAAGAGACCCAGTACTTC. This sequence encodes CASSRIPGQETQYF.